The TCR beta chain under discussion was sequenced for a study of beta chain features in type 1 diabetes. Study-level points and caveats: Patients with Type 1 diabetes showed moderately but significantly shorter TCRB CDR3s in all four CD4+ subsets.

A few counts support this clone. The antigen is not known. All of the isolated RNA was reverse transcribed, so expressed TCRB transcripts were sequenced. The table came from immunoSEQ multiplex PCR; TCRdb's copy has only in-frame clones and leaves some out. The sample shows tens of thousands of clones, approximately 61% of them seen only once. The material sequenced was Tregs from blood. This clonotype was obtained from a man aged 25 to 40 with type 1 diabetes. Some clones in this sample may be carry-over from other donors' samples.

The CDR3 DNA follows: TGTGCCAGCAGTTTTCGGCGGCTCCTCAATCAGCCCCAGCATTTT. Its protein is CASSFRRLLNQPQHF. This sequence joins TRBV28 and TRBJ1-5; D remains unclear. This CDR3 is built from 15 residues. The ends were cut back, 3 bases at V and 3 bases at J, with 12 bases in the middle. Germline CDR1 is MDHEN and CDR2 is SYDVKM.